What follows are 28 T cell receptor beta chains derived from one specimen sequenced in a study of post-analysis software for immune sequencing data. Study-wide points: Roughly five TRBV segments were more frequent in patients than controls; TRBV5-6, TRBV5-1 and TRBV20-1 belonged to this group.

TCR beta cDNA libraries included unique molecular identifiers. TCRdb passed the PCR reads through MiXCR, listing each CDR3 protein once. The repertoire holds roughly 800,000 distinct CDR3 sequences, with about 27% as singletons. Their cognate antigens are unknown. Sequenced: blood. All receptors derive from a girl under 18 with multiple sclerosis.

This clonotype has ten or more counts. The chain has TRBV7-2 and TRBJ2-7; D may correspond to TRBD1 or TRBD2 (5 bases each). Deletions cut 5 bases from V and 4 bases from J, with 15 bases between. Per germline, CDR1 SGHTA and CDR2 FQGNSA. This CDR3 contains 14 residues. CDR3 residues: CASSPRQGAYEQYF. In DNA form, the CDR3 reads TGTGCCAGCAGCCCCCGGCAGGGAGCTTACGAGCAGTACTTC.

This clonotype has ten or more counts. The J gene is TRBJ2-5, the V gene TRBV29-1; tentative D call: TRBD2 (7 bases). The CDR3 runs 15 residues. With 3 bases removed from V and 1 base from J, the gap between germline ends came to 15 bases. CDR1 is SQVTM and CDR2 is ANQGSEA in the germline V gene. CDR3 amino acids: CSVDQGRGGQETQYF. As DNA, the CDR3 is TGCAGCGTTGACCAGGGGAGGGGGGGCCAAGAGACCCAGTACTTC.

This clonotype was seen ten or more times. The rearrangement uses TRBV12-3 or TRBV12-4 and TRBJ1-5, with unresolved D. The V end lost 6 bases, the J end lost 0 bases, and 6 bases lay between the germline ends. The CDR3 consists of 13 residues. The CDR3 nucleotides read TGTGCCAGCAGCCAGTATAGCAATCAGCCCCAGCATTTT. It translates to CASSQYSNQPQHF.

Comments on this clonotype: A much bigger clone sits one base away, suggesting this may be a read error. J is TRBJ2-7 and V is TRBV4-3; 10 nucleotides align to TRBD2. Looked up from germline, CDR1 is LGHNA and CDR2 is YSLEER. Losses at the gene ends were 4 bases for V and 3 bases for J; bases not matched to a gene: 12. The CDR3 has 17 amino acids. This CDR3 reads CASSPEGSPSGSYEQYF. Written as DNA, the CDR3 is TGCGCCAGCAGCCCAGAGGGTAGCCCTAGCGGGAGCTACGAGCAGTACTTC.

This sequence joins TRBV3-1 and TRBJ2-1, with 9 nucleotides matching TRBD2. CDR1 is LGHDT, CDR2 YNNKEL, per germline (reference sequence). This CDR3 region has 17 residues. V dropped 4 bases and J dropped 6; count of bases not matched to a gene: 13. The CDR3 loop is CASSPRLRREGLNEQFF. The DNA for the CDR3 is TGTGCCAGCAGCCCTAGACTTCGGCGGGAGGGCCTCAATGAGCAGTTCTTC.

This clonotype was counted once. The chain joins TRBV4-3 to TRBJ2-1, with D possibly TRBD2 on 6 matching bases. The DNA end lines up better with TRBJ2-7; the J call may be wrong. The V gene's germline CDR1 is LGHNA and CDR2 YSLEER. The CDR3 length is 15 residues. CDR3 protein: CASSFRLESYNEQYF. In DNA form, the CDR3 reads TGCGCCAGCAGTTTCCGACTAGAGTCCTACAATGAGCAGTACTTC.

This clonotype has only a few counts. The chain has TRBV11-2 and TRBJ2-5; perhaps TRBD1 as D (6 bases). Germline loops: CDR1 SGHAT, CDR2 FQNNGV. The CDR3 is made up of 14 amino acids. Trimming removed 5 bases at V and 2 bases at J, with 12 bases between. DNA of the CDR3: TGTGCCAGCAGCCTTGGACAGTTTCAAGAGACCCAGTACTTC. This translates into CASSLGQFQETQYF.

This clonotype was counted a few times. The rearrangement uses TRBV20-1 and TRBJ2-1, with 13 bases that match TRBD2. The germline CDR1 and CDR2 sequences are DFQATT and SNEGSKA (reference sequence). The CDR3 length is 17 residues. V lost 2 bases to trimming and J lost 5 bases; unmatched junction nucleotides: 9. Written as DNA, the CDR3 is TGCAGTGCTAGATCTAACTCGGGACTAGCGGGACACAATGAGCAGTTCTTC. Protein: CSARSNSGLAGHNEQFF.

This rearrangement joins TRBV3-1 to TRBJ1-5; D call uncertain. V dropped 0 bases and J dropped 6 bases, with 12 bases sitting between them. The CDR3 covers 15 residues. CDR1 is LGHDT, CDR2 YNNKEL, per germline (reference sequence). CDR3 sequence (DNA): TGTGCCAGCAGCCAAGATGCCCGGGGAGGTCAGCCCCAGCATTTT. Translation: CASSQDARGGQPQHF.

This clonotype was picked up a small number of times. CDR3 sequence: CASSSQMGSTDTQYF. The CDR3 DNA reads TGTGCCAGCAGTTCTCAAATGGGGAGCACAGATACGCAGTATTTT. The V call is TRBV7-8, the J call TRBJ2-3; no clear D gene. The germline V gene encodes CDR1 SGHVS and CDR2 FQNEAQ. Trimming took off 6 bases at V and 0 bases at J, with 13 bases between the two ends. This CDR3 region has 15 residues.

The chain uses TRBV18 and TRBJ2-5, with 8 bases lining up with TRBD2. The J call may be in error: the DNA end matches TRBJ2-7 better. The CDR3 is 13 amino acids. CDR1 KGHSH and CDR2 LQKENI come from the germline V gene. CDR3 sequence: CASSPSGGDEQYF. DNA of the CDR3: TGTGCCAGCTCACCGAGCGGGGGAGACGAGCAGTACTTC.

Comments on this clonotype: One end of the junction varies from germline; a read error may be responsible. The V and J genes are TRBV6-6 and TRBJ2-5; 9 bases line up with TRBD1. The end of the DNA is better explained by TRBJ2-7, so the J call may be wrong. Germline V gene data show CDR1 as MNHNY and CDR2 as SVGAGI (reference sequence). The CDR3 totals 13 residues. CDR3 region: CVSSPGQGGEQYF. The CDR3 DNA reads as TGTGTCAGCAGTCCGGGACAGGGAGGCGAGCAGTACTTC.

This clonotype was seen only once. CDR3 protein: CASSQAPRGRNTEAFF. The CDR3 DNA reads TGCGCCAGCAGCCAAGCCCCCAGGGGGCGAAACACTGAAGCTTTCTTT. This rearrangement joins TRBV4-1 to TRBJ1-1, with TRBD1 matching over 8 bases. J lost 2 bases, V lost 1 base, and 6 bases had no gene match. The CDR3 loop spans 16 amino acids. Per the germline V gene, CDR1 is MGHRA and CDR2 is YSYEKL.

The J gene is TRBJ2-7, the V gene TRBV10-1; D is unclear. The V end lost 0 bases, the J end lost 2 bases, and 11 bases lay between the germline ends. CDR3 size: 15 residues. Germline-derived CDR1 and CDR2 are WNHNN and SYGVQD (reference sequence). This CDR3 reads CASSESGSTPYEQYF. CDR3 in DNA: TGCGCCAGCAGTGAGTCGGGATCGACCCCCTACGAGCAGTACTTC.

This clonotype was detected only a few times. The V gene is TRBV5-1, the J gene TRBJ1-1, with TRBD1 matching 9 bases. V shed 7 bases and J 5 bases; nucleotides not matched to a gene: 6. This CDR3 contains 13 residues. The germline gives CDR1 SGHRS, CDR2 YFSETQ. The CDR3 DNA is TGCGCCAGCCTGGGGACAGGGAGGACTGAAGCTTTCTTT. It yields the protein CASLGTGRTEAFF. The entire variable domain, with the rest obtained from reference TRBV5-1 and TRBJ1-1, is as follows: KAGVTQTPRYLIKTRGQQVTLSCSPISGHRSVSWYQQTPGQGLQFLFEYFSETQRNKGNFPGRFSGRQFSNSRSEMNVSTLELGDSALYLCASLGTGRTEAFFGQGTRLTVV.

This clonotype was detected a few times. The chain recombines TRBV20-1 with TRBJ2-3; D may be TRBD2 (6 bases). From germline, CDR1 is DFQATT and CDR2 SNEGSKA (reference sequence). Deletions cut 7 bases from V and 3 bases from J, with 20 bases between. This CDR3 is 15 amino acids long. Here the CDR3 reads CSGLGVGGATDTQYF. The CDR3 coding sequence is TGCAGTGGGCTGGGGGTTGGCGGGGCGACAGATACGCAGTATTTT.

There are a few counts of this clonotype. The V gene is TRBV27, the J gene TRBJ2-5, with 11 bases that match TRBD2. V trimming: 3 bases; J trimming: 5 bases; junction bases outside the gene matches: 2. The CDR3 covers 14 residues. Germline assignment: CDR1 MNHEY and CDR2 SMNVEV (reference sequence). CDR3 coding DNA: TGTGCCAGCAGTTTGACTAGCGGGATGGAGACCCAGTACTTC. Its protein is CASSLTSGMETQYF.

The CDR3 protein is CASKGPRLEKLFF. The DNA of the CDR3 is TGCGCCAGTAAGGGACCGCGCTTAGAAAAACTGTTTTTT. The chain is built from TRBV4-1 and TRBJ1-4; a weak D match, TRBD1 (5 bases). Trimming took off 9 bases at V and 8 bases at J, with 16 bases between the two ends. The CDR3 runs to 13 residues. CDR1 MGHRA and CDR2 YSYEKL come from the germline V gene.

The table lists this clonotype with a few counts. The chain links TRBV2 to TRBJ2-7, with D maybe TRBD1 (6 bases). CDR1 and CDR2 from the germline V gene are SNHLY and FYNNEI. The CDR3 totals 14 residues. Trimming took off 6 bases at V and 6 bases at J, with 18 bases between the two ends. The chain's CDR3 is CASSLLTGTGEQYF. CDR3 DNA sequence: TGTGCCAGCAGCCTTTTAACAGGGACGGGCGAGCAGTACTTC.

The chain has TRBV27 and TRBJ2-1, with D possibly TRBD1 on 6 matching bases. Germline V CDR1 and CDR2: MNHEY, SMNVEV (reference sequence). Trimming removed 3 bases from V and 1 base from J, with 7 bases in between. CDR3 size: 14 residues. The CDR3 DNA is TGTGCCAGCAGTTTCCAGGGGTCCTACAATGAGCAGTTCTTC. This gives the protein CASSFQGSYNEQFF.

The rearrangement links TRBV28 to TRBJ1-5; D may be TRBD1 (6 bases). The CDR3 totals 12 residues. Germline values: CDR1 MDHEN, CDR2 SYDVKM. With 6 bases removed from V and 6 bases from J, the gap between germline ends came to 9 bases. The DNA for the CDR3 is TGTGCCAGCAGAACAGGGATTCAGCCCCAGCATTTT. Protein product: CASRTGIQPQHF.

The chain recombines TRBV5-1 with TRBJ1-2; the match to TRBD1 covers 7 bases. Germline CDR1 SGHRS, CDR2 YFSETQ. V was pared by 4 bases and J by 8 bases, with 14 bases of the junction left unmatched. The CDR3 extends over 15 amino acids. In nucleotides, the CDR3 is TGCGCCAGCAGCCCCTCGGGGACAGCCACCCTCGGCTACACCTTC. It is translated as CASSPSGTATLGYTF.

Comments on this clonotype: An end of the junction does not agree with germline; a read error may underlie this. The rearrangement joins TRBV15 to TRBJ2-7; no reliable D call. The DNA end lines up better with TRBJ2-5; the J call may be wrong. The V gene's germline CDR1 is LNHNV and CDR2 YYDKDF (reference sequence). This CDR3 spans 12 amino acids. The CDR3 is CATGRVSETQYF. DNA for the CDR3: TGTGCCACCGGCAGAGTATCGGAGACCCAGTACTTC.

The V gene is TRBV2, the J gene TRBJ2-7, with D tentatively TRBD1 (5 bases). Trimming removed 10 bases at V and 1 base at J, with 14 bases between. Germline V CDR1 and CDR2: SNHLY, FYNNEI. CDR3 length: 13 amino acids. CDR3 DNA sequence: TGTGCCACCTCCCTGGGGCCGTCCTACGAGCAGTACTTC. This encodes CATSLGPSYEQYF.

V usage is TRBV29-1 and J usage is TRBJ2-3; 12 nucleotides agree with TRBD2. Trimming took 2 bases from V and 14 from J; bases not matched to a gene: 8. The length of the CDR3 is 13 residues. Germline-derived CDR1 and CDR2 are SQVTM and ANQGSEA. CDR3 bases: TGCAGCGTTGAAAGAGGACTAGCGGGGAGTCCGTATTTT. This gives the protein CSVERGLAGSPYF.

The rearrangement uses TRBV28 and TRBJ2-3; tentatively, D is TRBD1 or TRBD2 (6 bases each). Trimming removed 11 bases from V and 5 bases from J, with 20 bases in between. The CDR3 spans 14 residues. Germline V lookup: CDR1 MDHEN, CDR2 SYDVKM. Here the CDR3 reads CASRFGGRGDTQYF. The CDR3 DNA sequence: TGTGCCTCCAGGTTTGGGGGGCGGGGAGATACGCAGTATTTT. Full variable domain (outside the CDR3, taken from reference TRBV28 and TRBJ2-3): DVKVTQSSRYLVKRTGEKVFLECVQDMDHENMFWYRQDPGLGLRLIYFSYDVKMKEKGDIPEGYSVSREKKERFSLILESASTNQTSMYLCASRFGGRGDTQYFGPGTRLTVL.

The chain combines TRBV12-3 or TRBV12-4 with TRBJ1-5; 7 nucleotides line up with TRBD1. The V gene end was trimmed by 2 bases and the J gene end by 4 bases; junction bases not matched to a gene: 8. The CDR3 consists of 16 residues. CDR3 in amino acids: CASSLTGPGGNQPQHF. The CDR3 coding sequence is TGTGCCAGCAGTTTAACTGGGCCAGGGGGTAATCAGCCCCAGCATTTT.

This clonotype has just a few counts. V is TRBV27 and J is TRBJ1-5; no firm D call. Per germline, CDR1 MNHEY and CDR2 SMNVEV (reference sequence). The CDR3 contains 14 residues. V lost 8 bases and J lost 6, with 17 bases in between. For the CDR3, the DNA is TGTGCCAGCGGCCACTCCGGAGCGGGTCAGCCCCAGCATTTT. This translates into CASGHSGAGQPQHF.